This TCR beta chain was observed in a study of T cell repertoires in cytomegalovirus infection. Overall study results and limits: Across the ex vivo response, the dominant clonotypes were HLA-C-restricted CMV-specific TCR beta clonotypes. Of the TCR beta families, the public ones yielded a cumulative frequency that identified carriers of CMV plus the relevant HLA.

As for this clonotype: Its antigen remains unidentified.

TCRdb fed the reads into MiXCR, producing one record per CDR3 protein. The sample includes around 440,000 distinct CDR3 sequences, approximately 11% seen only once; the top ten take 9.5% to 13%. Germline lookup yields CDR1 SQVTM and CDR2 ANQGSEA. Trimming removed 0 bases at V and 2 bases at J, with 9 bases between. The CDR3 loop spans 14 amino acids. The sample taken for sequencing was PBMCs. V is TRBV29-1 and J is TRBJ2-3; D is undetermined. This TCR derives from a human donor in good health (CMV status not recorded). Some clones in this sample may be carry-over from other donors' samples. CDR3 amino acids: CSVEDYWVTDTQYF. CDR3 bases: TGCAGCGTTGAAGATTATTGGGTCACAGATACGCAGTATTTT.